The 18 T cell receptor beta chains given below trace back to one sample, sequenced in a study of blood T cell repertoires in COVID-19. This table comes from immunoSEQ multiplex PCR, and its TCRdb copy is limited to in-frame clones, with some not included. The repertoire has around 130,000 clones, roughly 84% of them found once; the top ten carry 3.5% to 4%. Sequencing was done on a sample of PBMCs or T cells enriched from blood (not recorded which). Receptor source: a woman in her thirties who had recovered from COVID-19.

V gene TRBV2 combines with J gene TRBJ1-2; D ambiguous. The CDR3 length is 15 residues. The germline gives CDR1 SNHLY, CDR2 FYNNEI. Trimming cost V 4 bases and J 4 bases, with 16 bases left between them. The CDR3 bases are TGTGCCAGCAGTGTGGAGGGTACGTCCAGCTATGGCTACACCTTC. Residues: CASSVEGTSSYGYTF.

This chain links TRBV7-2 with TRBJ2-7; 7 nucleotides agree with TRBD2. V dropped 2 bases and J dropped 3; count of bases not matched to a gene: 7. The germline gives CDR1 SGHTA, CDR2 FQGNSA. The CDR3 is 15 amino acids. The CDR3 reads CASSLSTSDYYEQYF. As DNA, the CDR3 is TGTGCCAGCAGCTTAAGTACTAGCGATTACTACGAGCAGTACTTC.

The chain employs TRBV7-9 and TRBJ2-1; 9 positions match TRBD1. The length of the CDR3 is 17 residues. The V gene end was trimmed by 5 bases and the J gene end by 8 bases; junction bases not matched to a gene: 16. In germline, CDR1 is SEHNR, CDR2 FQNEAQ (reference sequence). CDR3: CASSNILGQGPGDEQFF. The CDR3, as DNA: TGTGCCAGCAGCAATATCCTGGGACAGGGACCTGGCGATGAGCAGTTCTTC.

This clone showed up just a few times. J is TRBJ2-3 and V is TRBV11-3, with D uncertain. V shed 1 base and J shed 0 bases, with 5 bases lying between them. Looked up from germline, CDR1 is SGHNT and CDR2 is YENEEA. The length of the CDR3 is 14 residues. The CDR3 DNA is TGTGCCAGCAGCTTAGGGGCAAGCACAGATACGCAGTATTTT. It specifies CASSLGASTDTQYF.

V and J are TRBV7-3 and TRBJ2-2; TRBD1 is a possible D gene (5 bases). Trimming took 1 base from V and 3 from J, leaving 12 bases between them. This CDR3 region has 16 residues. Germline V CDR1 and CDR2: SGHTA, FQGTGA. The CDR3 DNA is TGTGCCAGCAGCTTAAATGACAGCCCACACACCGGGGAGCTGTTTTTT. This gives the protein CASSLNDSPHTGELFF. Full variable domain (outside the CDR3, taken from reference TRBV7-3 and TRBJ2-2): GAGVSQTPSNKVTEKGKYVELRCDPISGHTALYWYRQSLGQGPEFLIYFQGTGAADDSGLPNDRFFAVRPEGSVSTLKIQRTERGDSAVYLCASSLNDSPHTGELFFGEGSRLTVL.

Here the CDR3 reads CASSFQATDTQYF. In nucleotides, the CDR3 is TGTGCCAGCAGTTTTCAGGCCACAGATACGCAGTATTTT. The V and J genes are TRBV27 and TRBJ2-3; D not certain. Germline loops: CDR1 MNHEY, CDR2 SMNVEV (reference sequence). This CDR3 is 13 amino acids long. The ends were cut back, 3 bases at V and 2 bases at J, with 6 bases in the middle.

The chain joins TRBV2 to TRBJ2-3; 8 nucleotides align to TRBD1. This CDR3 is 14 amino acids long. The germline V gene encodes CDR1 SNHLY and CDR2 FYNNEI. V shed 10 bases and J 2 bases; nucleotides not matched to a gene: 8. CDR3 in amino acids: CATGQGRFTDTQYF. The CDR3 DNA reads as TGTGCCACCGGACAGGGAAGGTTCACAGATACGCAGTATTTT.

The CDR3 is CASSQYRGQQPQHF. The CDR3 region has the DNA TGCGCCAGCAGCCAATACAGGGGGCAACAGCCCCAGCATTTT. J is TRBJ1-5 and V is TRBV4-3, with TRBD1 matching 9 bases. Losses at the gene ends were 2 bases for V and 7 bases for J; bases not matched to a gene: 3. This CDR3 has 14 residues. Per the germline V gene, CDR1 is LGHNA and CDR2 is YSLEER.

This chain joins TRBV10-3 and TRBJ1-1, with 8 bases matching TRBD1. CDR3 length: 15 amino acids. CDR1 ENHRY and CDR2 SYGVKD come from the germline V gene. The V and J ends lost 7 bases and 1 base, in that order; junction bases with no gene match: 8. The CDR3 sequence is CAINLRTGTNTEAFF. CDR3 DNA sequence: TGTGCCATCAATCTTAGGACAGGGACGAACACTGAAGCTTTCTTT.

The chain uses TRBV3-1 (or the pseudogene TRBV3-2) and TRBJ2-3; TRBD1 agrees at 12 bases. V was pared by 4 bases and J by 5 bases, with 10 bases of the junction left unmatched. The CDR3 runs to 17 residues. Germline V gene sequence: CDR1 LGHDT, CDR2 YNNKEL (reference sequence). The CDR3 DNA follows: TGTGCCAGCAGCCTGCTTCCGGGACAGGGGGCGGGAGATACGCAGTATTTT. This codes for CASSLLPGQGAGDTQYF.

This clone appeared a few times. The chain couples TRBV4-3 to TRBJ1-4; D remains ambiguous. Trimming removed 4 bases at V and 4 bases at J, with 7 bases between. In germline, CDR1 is LGHNA, CDR2 YSLEER. This CDR3 spans 13 amino acids. The CDR3 is CASSPALNEKLFF. The CDR3 bases are TGCGCCAGCAGCCCCGCGCTTAATGAAAAACTGTTTTTT.

This sequence joins TRBV10-3 and TRBJ1-2; TRBD1 might be the D (5 bases). Germline V gene data show CDR1 as ENHRY and CDR2 as SYGVKD. The V and J ends lost 0 bases and 6 bases respectively, with 23 bases between them. CDR3 size: 18 residues. In DNA, the CDR3 is TGTGCCATCAGTGAGTCAACGTACAACCGGGACTCGAACAATGGCTACACCTTC. Its protein is CAISESTYNRDSNNGYTF.

The chain joins TRBV6-5 to TRBJ1-2, with TRBD1 as a possible D gene (5 bases). The V gene lost 6 bases and the J gene lost 0 bases, with 14 bases spanning the gap. The CDR3 loop spans 15 amino acids. Per the germline V gene, CDR1 is MNHEY and CDR2 is SVGAGI. The CDR3 here is CASREGPVANYGYTF. The CDR3 bases are TGTGCCAGCAGGGAGGGGCCGGTGGCTAACTATGGCTACACCTTC.

V usage is TRBV2 and J usage is TRBJ1-5; 8 bases agree with TRBD1. This CDR3 has 15 amino acids. The V gene end was trimmed by 7 bases and the J gene end by 1 base; junction bases not matched to a gene: 6. In germline, CDR1 is SNHLY, CDR2 FYNNEI. The CDR3 loop is CASTGQGWSNQPQHF. CDR3 in DNA: TGTGCCAGCACCGGACAGGGATGGAGCAATCAGCCCCAGCATTTT.

The V and J genes are TRBV5-4 and TRBJ2-2, with D perhaps matching TRBD2 (6 bases). Trimming cost V 4 bases and J 4 bases, with 14 bases left between them. Per germline, CDR1 SGHNT and CDR2 YYREEE (reference sequence). This CDR3 has 15 residues. Here the CDR3 reads CASSPTRVPTGELFF. The CDR3 DNA sequence: TGTGCCAGCAGCCCGACTAGAGTCCCCACCGGGGAGCTGTTTTTT.

The V gene is TRBV28, the J gene TRBJ1-2; D unresolved. CDR3 size: 14 residues. Germline lookup yields CDR1 MDHEN and CDR2 SYDVKM. Trimming removed 3 bases from V and 8 bases from J, with 16 bases in between. CDR3 sequence: CASSLSTRARGYTF. In DNA, the CDR3 is TGTGCCAGCAGTTTGTCGACTAGAGCGCGAGGCTACACCTTC.

The count of this clone is one. This sequence joins TRBV2 and TRBJ2-2; 7 bases match TRBD1. In germline, CDR1 is SNHLY, CDR2 FYNNEI. CDR3 length: 15 residues. Losses at the gene ends were 6 bases for V and 5 bases for J; bases not matched to a gene: 9. CDR3 residues: CASRPQGDNTGELFF. The CDR3 nucleotides are TGTGCCAGCAGACCCCAGGGGGATAATACCGGGGAGCTGTTTTTT.

The chain combines TRBV6-6 with TRBJ1-1, with a tentative D call TRBD1 (5 bases). Trimming removed 5 bases from V and 1 base from J, with 8 bases in between. The CDR3 loop spans 13 amino acids. Per germline, CDR1 MNHNY and CDR2 SVGAGI (reference sequence). CDR3 in amino acids: CASSDGQNTEAFF. The CDR3 bases are TGTGCCAGCAGTGACGGACAGAACACTGAAGCTTTCTTT.